The 3 T cell receptor beta chains in this list originate from one sample, sequenced in a study of cytomegalovirus exposure and HLA in healthy donors. 60 Vbeta and 13 Jbeta primers were used in PCR. Method: immunoSEQ multiplex PCR; TCRdb's copy keeps in-frame clones and lacks some. The sample contains some 130,000 clones, 76% of which appear only once. The source material was PBMCs. The source is a man aged 40-49 years in good health and CMV-seronegative.

The chain's CDR3 is CASSDAFDRGLKFF. CDR3 bases: TGTGCCAGTAGTGACGCCTTCGACAGGGGGCTTAAGTTCTTC. The chain links TRBV19 to TRBJ2-1; 10 bases agree with TRBD1. The CDR3 has 14 amino acids. Germline V gene sequence: CDR1 LNHDA, CDR2 SQIVND (reference sequence). J gave up 14 bases and V 5 bases, and 12 bases lay outside the gene matches. Full variable domain (rest looked up from reference TRBV19 and TRBJ2-1): DGGITQSPKYLFRKEGQNVTLSCEQNLNHDAMYWYRQDPGQGLRLIYYSQIVNDFQKGDIAEGYSVSREKKESFPLTVTSAQKNPTAFYLCASSDAFDRGLKFFGPGTRLTVL.

The table lists this clone with a count of one. J is TRBJ2-1 and V is TRBV9, with 7 bases that match TRBD2. CDR3 length equals 14 residues. CDR1 is SGDLS, CDR2 YYNGEE, per germline. V gave up 4 bases and J gave up 4 bases; unmatched junction bases: 5. DNA of the CDR3: TGTGCCAGCAGCCCTAGCGGAGGGTACAATGAGCAGTTCTTC. Protein: CASSPSGGYNEQFF.

This rearrangement joins TRBV5-1 to TRBJ2-2; 10 nucleotides match TRBD2. This CDR3 comprises 18 residues. J gave up 6 bases and V 4 bases, and 15 bases lay outside the gene matches. The germline V gene encodes CDR1 SGHRS and CDR2 YFSETQ. This CDR3 reads CASSPRNPLAGVAGELFF. Written as DNA, the CDR3 is TGCGCCAGCAGCCCCCGCAACCCTCTAGCGGGAGTGGCCGGGGAGCTGTTTTTT.